Below are 17 T cell receptor beta chains sequenced from a single sample in a study of Graves' ophthalmopathy and Graves' hyperthyroidism. Using RNA transcripts, the TCR beta CDR3 regions were amplified. HTBI primers served in a first-round RT-PCR, which a second-round multiplex PCR followed. MiXCR, run by TCRdb on the multiplex PCR reads, gives a single entry per CDR3 protein. The repertoire holds a few hundred thousand distinct CDR3 sequences, with about two fifths as singletons. Sequenced sample: peripheral blood or thyroid tissue (not recorded which). These receptors all stem from an adult man with Graves' hyperthyroidism.

The gene calls are TRBV12-3 or TRBV12-4 and TRBJ2-2, with 8 bases that match TRBD1. V shed 7 bases and J 4 bases; nucleotides not matched to a gene: 5. The CDR3 covers 14 residues. CDR3: CASTETGGTGELFF. In DNA form, the CDR3 reads TGTGCCAGCACCGAAACAGGGGGCACCGGGGAGCTGTTTTTT.

The chain is built from TRBV29-1 and TRBJ1-2, with D tentatively TRBD1 (5 bases). V lost 0 bases, J lost 6 bases, and 8 bases lay in between. Germline CDR1 is SQVTM and CDR2 is ANQGSEA. This CDR3 contains 12 residues. The CDR3 DNA is TGCAGCGTTGAAGAAACAGGCCATGGCTACACCTTC. Translated, it gives CSVEETGHGYTF.

This clonotype came up many times. The V call is TRBV10-3, the J call TRBJ2-7; perhaps TRBD1 as D (5 bases). In germline, CDR1 is ENHRY, CDR2 SYGVKD. Deletions cut 1 base from V and 3 bases from J, with 13 bases between. The CDR3 loop spans 15 amino acids. For the CDR3, the DNA is TGTGCCATCAGTGAGTTAGGGGTTCATAACTACGAGCAGTACTTC. It codes for CAISELGVHNYEQYF.

This clonotype was seen many times. V and J are TRBV12-3 or TRBV12-4 and TRBJ1-1; D gene ambiguous. This CDR3 spans 16 amino acids. V shed 4 bases and J shed 2 bases, with 17 bases lying between them. CDR3 nucleotide sequence: TGTGCCAGCAGTTCAGAAGACGGACTTTCAAACACTGAAGCTTTCTTT. Its translation is CASSSEDGLSNTEAFF.

This clonotype was recorded at least ten times. J is TRBJ2-7 and V is TRBV7-9; 9 bases fit TRBD2. Germline lookup yields CDR1 SEHNR and CDR2 FQNEAQ (reference sequence). The V gene end was trimmed by 3 bases and the J gene end by 2 bases; junction bases not matched to a gene: 2. This CDR3 is built from 14 residues. As DNA, the CDR3 is TGTGCCAGCAGCTTTAGCGGGGGAACCTACGAGCAGTACTTC. Translating gives CASSFSGGTYEQYF.

The genes are TRBV7-9 and TRBJ1-1; no clear D gene. The CDR3 sequence is 18 residues long. The V gene's germline CDR1 is SEHNR and CDR2 FQNEAQ (reference sequence). With 1 base removed from V and 5 bases from J, the gap between germline ends came to 23 bases. The DNA of the CDR3 is TGTGCCAGCAGCTTAGAAGTTGGACGCAGCTGGGATTTGACTGAAGCTTTCTTT. This encodes CASSLEVGRSWDLTEAFF.

This clonotype was picked up many times. J is TRBJ2-6 and V is TRBV6-1; D unresolved. The CDR3 runs 15 residues. Germline V gene sequence: CDR1 MNHNS, CDR2 SASEGT. V dropped 4 bases and J dropped 2 bases, with 9 bases sitting between them. DNA for the CDR3: TGTGCCAGCAGTGTCAGTAGGACTGGGGCCAACGTCCTGACTTTC. This codes for CASSVSRTGANVLTF.

This clonotype was found a few times. CDR3 bases: TGTGCCAGCAGTTTAGGAGGGGGACTGGACTACGAGCAGTACTTC. Its protein is CASSLGGGLDYEQYF. V and J are TRBV12-3 or TRBV12-4 and TRBJ2-7; D tentatively reads TRBD1 or TRBD2 (6 bases each). The CDR3 has 15 amino acids. Trimming removed 1 base from V and 3 bases from J, with 13 bases in between.

The V and J genes are TRBV7-9 and TRBJ2-7; TRBD2 matches at 7 bases. V was clipped by 4 bases and J by 3 bases; unmatched bases: 6. The CDR3 sequence is 14 residues long. Per germline, CDR1 SEHNR and CDR2 FQNEAQ (reference sequence). The CDR3 here is CASSWGEGSYEQYF. The CDR3 nucleotides read TGTGCCAGCAGCTGGGGGGAGGGGAGCTACGAGCAGTACTTC.

The chain employs TRBV29-1 and TRBJ2-5; perhaps TRBD2 as D (7 bases). CDR1 is SQVTM, CDR2 ANQGSEA, per germline. This CDR3 contains 12 residues. Trimming took off 4 bases at V and 11 bases at J, with 17 bases between the two ends. CDR3 residues: CSVGLVGGAQYF. The CDR3 DNA follows: TGCAGCGTTGGGTTAGTGGGGGGGGCACAGTACTTC.

This clonotype was observed a handful of times. This chain uses TRBV19 with TRBJ2-7, with 9 nucleotides matching TRBD1. CDR1 and CDR2 (germline): LNHDA, SQIVND (reference sequence). The trim removed 4 bases at V and 0 bases at J, leaving 19 bases unmatched. The CDR3 loop spans 20 amino acids. CDR3 in amino acids: CASSTSGTGSSRPFSYEQYF. As DNA, the CDR3 is TGTGCCAGTAGTACCTCCGGGACAGGGTCTTCCCGACCGTTCTCCTACGAGCAGTACTTC.

The sample holds a few counts of this clonotype. This rearrangement joins TRBV9 to TRBJ1-6; D ambiguous. This CDR3 contains 14 residues. Trimming removed 3 bases from V and 7 bases from J, with 11 bases in between. Germline CDR1 SGDLS, CDR2 YYNGEE. CDR3 region: CASSGLLQNSPLHF. The CDR3 nucleotides read TGTGCCAGCAGCGGCTTACTACAGAATTCACCCCTCCACTTT. Together with reference TRBV9 and TRBJ1-6, the CDR3 gives the full variable domain: DSGVTQTPKHLITATGQRVTLRCSPRSGDLSVYWYQQSLDQGLQFLIQYYNGEERAKGNILERFSAQQFPDLHSELNLSSLELGDSALYFCASSGLLQNSPLHFGNGTRLTVT.

The V gene is TRBV24-1, the J gene TRBJ2-6, with D possibly matching TRBD2 (6 bases). The germline CDR1 and CDR2 sequences are KGHDR and SFDVKD. The V and J ends lost 4 bases and 9 bases respectively, with 15 bases between them. This CDR3 region has 15 residues. CDR3 sequence reads: CATSEWSSVGNVLTF. CDR3 nucleotide sequence: TGTGCCACCAGTGAGTGGTCTAGCGTGGGCAACGTCCTGACTTTC.

The chain joins TRBV6-5 to TRBJ2-7, with a possible D match to TRBD1 (7 bases). Trimming stripped 7 bases from V and 5 bases from J, with 15 bases between. This CDR3 contains 13 residues. Germline CDR1 MNHEY, CDR2 SVGAGI. The chain's CDR3 is CASKPTGEDEQYF. CDR3 sequence (DNA): TGTGCCAGCAAACCCACAGGGGAGGACGAGCAGTACTTC.

J is TRBJ1-1 and V is TRBV7-9; D possibly corresponds to TRBD1 (5 bases). CDR3 length: 15 amino acids. CDR1 and CDR2 (germline): SEHNR, FQNEAQ (reference sequence). Between the trimmed V and J ends, which lost 3 bases and 4 bases, there was a span of 15 bases. In nucleotides, the CDR3 is TGTGCCAGCAGCTTCCCAGGAGGGGTTCTCACTGAAGCTTTCTTT. The encoded protein is CASSFPGGVLTEAFF. The full variable domain, in which reference TRBV7-9 and TRBJ1-1 provide the parts outside the CDR3, is DTGVSQNPRHKITKRGQNVTFRCDPISEHNRLYWYRQTLGQGPEFLTYFQNEAQLEKSRLLSDRFSAERPKGSFSTLEIQRTEQGDSAMYLCASSFPGGVLTEAFFGQGTRLTVV.

V usage is TRBV7-2 and J usage is TRBJ2-2, with D uncertain. CDR1 SGHTA and CDR2 FQGNSA come from the germline V gene. There are 13 residues in the CDR3. V was clipped by 7 bases and J by 7 bases, with 13 bases between them. CDR3 DNA: TGTGCCAGCAAGGTCAACGATTACGGGGAGCTGTTTTTT. Its translation: CASKVNDYGELFF. The variable domain in full, completed from reference TRBV7-2 and TRBJ2-2, reads GAGVSQSPSNKVTEKGKDVELRCDPISGHTALYWYRQSLGQGLEFLIYFQGNSAPDKSGLPSDRFSAERTGGSVSTLTIQRTQQEDSAVYLCASKVNDYGELFFGEGSRLTVL.

The chain joins TRBV7-9 to TRBJ1-1, with a tentative D call TRBD1 (6 bases). CDR1 and CDR2 (germline): SEHNR, FQNEAQ (reference sequence). The length of the CDR3 is 14 residues. Trimming left V 2 bases short and J 7 bases short, with 14 bases between. The DNA for the CDR3 is TGTGCCAGCAGCTTAATCTTACAGGGTAGTGAAGCTTTCTTT. As protein: CASSLILQGSEAFF.